This T cell receptor (beta chain) emerged from a study of T cell responses to AZD1222 COVID-19 vaccine. Study-level results: Mapped onto spike, vaccine-associated CD4 TCRs spanned it and were dominant at 160-218 and 743-854. Clonal diversity may have been underestimated, and the donors were mostly white British, with more females than males. Spike-specific TCR depth and breadth grew after two AZD1222 doses. Per reports, nearly half of all spike-specific TCRs target regions that are unmutated in variants.

Germline assignment: CDR1 LNHDA and CDR2 SQIVND (reference sequence). Germline trimming cut 4 bases from V and 2 bases from J; bases unmatched to any gene: 7. This CDR3 is built from 15 residues. TCRdb's table, derived via immunoSEQ multiplex PCR, lists solely in-frame clones and lacks some. The data contain tens of thousands of clones, 80% to 85% of them singletons. In regard to this clone: The antigen is unknown.

The clonotype was recovered from an adult who received the AZD1222 COVID-19 vaccine. The material was peripheral blood, obtained 28 days after the second AZD1222 dose. The rearrangement joins TRBV19 to TRBJ2-5; 7 bases are a match to TRBD1. The CDR3 sequence is CASSTIDRVQETQYF. CDR3 bases: TGTGCCAGTAGTACAATCGACAGGGTTCAAGAGACCCAGTACTTC.